The subject of this entry is one T cell receptor beta chain. This record belongs to a study of PD-L1 blockade in urothelial cancer. Study details: Males with bladder-origin urothelial cancer made up about 90% of the 29 patients. Previous chemotherapy exposure amounted to 0 to 3 regimens for patients. At 6 weeks and at 3 weeks (second dose) after treatment start, blood was analyzed.

Per the germline V gene, CDR1 is KGHSH and CDR2 is LQKENI. The CDR3 extends over 18 amino acids. V dropped 4 bases and J dropped 0; count of bases not matched to a gene: 9. Profiled with immunoSEQ multiplex PCR; TCRdb holds only in-frame clones, not every one. The table shows about 27,000 clones, with around 82% occurring only once. The time point is: peripheral blood 6 weeks after treatment start. The sequence came from a man in his 70s with urothelial cancer. The chain uses TRBV18 and TRBJ2-4; 10 bases agree with TRBD1. The sequencing used PBMCs, collected around atezolizumab (anti-PD-L1) treatment. The CDR3 is CASSQTGGTGVAKNIQYF. The CDR3 DNA follows: TGTGCCAGCTCACAGACCGGCGGGACAGGGGTAGCCAAAAACATTCAGTACTTC. Using reference TRBV18 and TRBJ2-4 for the parts outside the CDR3, the full variable domain is NAGVMQNPRHLVRRRGQEARLRCSPMKGHSHVYWYRQLPEEGLKFMVYLQKENIIDESGMPKERFSAEFPKEGPSILRIQQVVRGDSAAYFCASSQTGGTGVAKNIQYFGAGTRLSVL.